This T cell receptor beta chain stems from a study of monozygotic twins with inflammatory bowel disease. After re-calling the 5' RACE reads, TCRdb lists one entry per CDR3 protein, DNA absent. The sample has about 380,000 distinct CDR3 sequences, and its top ten clones hold around 2.6%. The CDR3 is made up of 15 amino acids. CDR1 is SGHNT, CDR2 YENEEA, per germline. The V gene is TRBV11-3, the J gene TRBJ2-2. Input material: blood. The TCR was taken from a human donor with ulcerative colitis or Crohn's disease, or a healthy co-twin of an affected twin (not recorded which). CDR3 loop: CASSLSHQNTGELFF.